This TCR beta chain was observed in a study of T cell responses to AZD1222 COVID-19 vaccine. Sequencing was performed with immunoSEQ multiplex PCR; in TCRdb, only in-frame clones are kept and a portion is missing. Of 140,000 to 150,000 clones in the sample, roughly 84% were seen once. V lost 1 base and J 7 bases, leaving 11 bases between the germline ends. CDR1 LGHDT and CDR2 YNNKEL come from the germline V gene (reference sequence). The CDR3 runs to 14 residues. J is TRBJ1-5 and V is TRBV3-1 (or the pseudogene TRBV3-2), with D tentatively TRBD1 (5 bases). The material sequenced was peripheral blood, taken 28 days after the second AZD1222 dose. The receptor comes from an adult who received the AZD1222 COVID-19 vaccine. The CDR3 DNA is TGTGCCAGCAGCCAAGTTTGGGGGAAACAGCCCCAGCATTTT. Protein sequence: CASSQVWGKQPQHF.